This TCR beta chain was found in a study of blood T cell repertoires in COVID-19. The CDR3 runs to 15 residues. Deletions cut 1 base from V and 5 bases from J, with 14 bases between. CDR1 SGHTA and CDR2 FQGNSA come from the germline V gene. The table came from immunoSEQ multiplex PCR; TCRdb's copy has only in-frame clones and leaves some out. The table lists 100,000 to 150,000 clones, less than 90% of them singletons. Sequencing input: PBMCs or T cells enriched from blood (not recorded which). The rearrangement joins TRBV7-2 to TRBJ1-1; perhaps TRBD1 as D (6 bases). The clonotype was recovered from a woman aged 50 to 65 who had recovered from COVID-19. In nucleotides, the CDR3 is TGTGCCAGCAGCTTAGGAGCAGCGAGGGGGACTGAAGCTTTCTTT. It yields the protein CASSLGAARGTEAFF.